This entry features one TCR beta chain sequence. Its specificity is unknown. The sample originates from a study of cytomegalovirus exposure and HLA in healthy donors. Clones were read by immunoSEQ multiplex PCR, and TCRdb kept only the in-frame ones, dropping some. The profile shows about 69,000 clones, roughly 95% of them singletons. Whole-study findings and limits: Most sequenced TCRs were rare (though some public TCRs occurred in many donors). Among the CMV-associated chains, a few were confirmed in vitro as specific for CMV antigens. The authors listed around 150 TCR beta chains as cytomegalovirus-associated. Reports showed the classifier diagnosing cytomegalovirus status with high specificity and sensitivity.

The sample consisted of PBMCs. This sequence was found in a woman aged 18-29 years in good health and CMV-seropositive.

The DNA of the CDR3 is TGTGCCAGCAGAATTTCAGGGGGCGCCAATCAGCCCCAGCATTTT. It specifies CASRISGGANQPQHF. The V gene is TRBV6-5, the J gene TRBJ1-5; 8 bases line up with TRBD1. The J segment lost 3 bases and the V segment lost 6 bases, leaving 7 bases of the junction unmatched. Germline V gene data show CDR1 as MNHEY and CDR2 as SVGAGI. The CDR3 length is 15 residues.